The rows below give T cell receptor beta chains drawn from one sample of a study of Graves' ophthalmopathy and Graves' hyperthyroidism. TCRdb ran MiXCR on the multiplex PCR reads and lists one entry per CDR3 protein. The sample contains a few hundred thousand distinct CDR3 sequences, about 18% of which appear only once. The specimen sequenced was peripheral blood. All receptors derive from an adult woman with stable Graves' hyperthyroidism. Each CDR3 is given with its conserved first and last residue. Each record gives: D gene, V gene, clone size, J gene, CDR3 DNA, CDR3 protein. A D gene is named only where the DNA matches it firmly. Rows may omit the clone size; those that give it use once, few, many or a size class.

-	TRBV29-1	many	TRBJ2-5	TGCAGCGTTGGGCCAGGGCCCGATGCCCAGTACTTC	CSVGPGPDAQYF
-	TRBV13	many	TRBJ1-1	TGTGCCAGCAGCCCCGCAGCGGTGAACACTGAAGCTTTCTTT	CASSPAAVNTEAFF
TRBD1	TRBV6-1	-	TRBJ2-7	TGTGCCAGCAGTGAAGGGACAGGGGCCCCCAACGAGCAGTACTTC	CASSEGTGAPNEQYF
-	TRBV2	-	TRBJ1-6	TGTGCCAGCAAGTCCGCAGGGAGCGATACACCCCTCCACTTT	CASKSAGSDTPLHF
-	TRBV12-3/TRBV12-4	few	TRBJ2-7	TGTGCCAGCTGCCTCCTCGGGGGAGGCGAGCAGTACTTC	CASCLLGGGEQYF
-	TRBV28	many	TRBJ1-2	TGTGCCAGCAATGTCGGGGGTGTCTATGGCTACACCTTC	CASNVGGVYGYTF
-	TRBV6-5	many	TRBJ2-2	TGTGCCAGCAGGACTAACATGAACACCGGGGAGCTGTTTTTT	CASRTNMNTGELFF
-	TRBV5-1	-	TRBJ2-4	TGCGCCAGCAGCCCGGATCTGGCCAAAAACATTAAGTACTTC	CASSPDLAKNIKYF
-	TRBV2	many	TRBJ2-5	TGTGCCAGCGGGCAGTCTCGAGTGGAGACCCAGTACTTC	CASGQSRVETQYF
TRBD1	TRBV6-5	-	TRBJ1-2	TGTGCCAGCAGTTACTCCTACCCGGGACAGGGTGAGGGCTACACCTTC	CASSYSYPGQGEGYTF
TRBD2	TRBV12-3/TRBV12-4	-	TRBJ2-2	TGTGCCACCAGGTGGAGCGGGACTACCGGGGAGCTGTTTTTT	CATRWSGTTGELFF
-	TRBV7-8	-	TRBJ2-5	TGCGCCAGCAGCCAAGCCGAGACTGCGACCCAGTACTTC	CASSQAETATQYF
TRBD2	TRBV11-1	few	TRBJ2-5	TGTGCCAGCAGCCGGCTAGCGGGGAACGTGCCCCCCCAAGAGACCCAGTACTTC	CASSRLAGNVPPQETQYF
-	TRBV7-2	many	TRBJ1-2	TGTGCCAGCAGCTCTACGACGGAGAACTATGGCTACACCTTC	CASSSTTENYGYTF
-	TRBV6-5	few	TRBJ2-5	TGTGCCAGCAGTTACTCGATAGGCCCAGCGGAAATCCAAGAGACCCAGTACTTC	CASSYSIGPAEIQETQYF
-	TRBV28	many	TRBJ2-7	TGTGCCAGCAGTTCCTGGACCAAGAGCTCCTACGAGCAGTACTTC	CASSSWTKSSYEQYF
-	TRBV20-1	many	TRBJ1-5	TGCAGTGCCGCCGGGACAACTAATCAGCCCCAGCATTTT	CSAAGTTNQPQHF
TRBD1	TRBV14	many	TRBJ2-4	TGTGCCAGCAGCCAAGTGGGACAGGGGGAAGGCAGGGACATTCAGTACTTC	CASSQVGQGEGRDIQYF
-	TRBV7-8	many	TRBJ1-1	TGTGCCAGCAGCTTAGAAGAGATTAAGAACACTGAAGCTTTCTTT	CASSLEEIKNTEAFF
-	TRBV6-2/TRBV6-3	many	TRBJ2-7	TGTGCCAGCAGTTACCCAAACCTACAGGGAACCTACGAGCAGTACTTC	CASSYPNLQGTYEQYF
TRBD1	TRBV20-1	few	TRBJ2-1	TGCAGTGCAACGGACAGGGGATCTTACAATGAGCAGTTCTTC	CSATDRGSYNEQFF
TRBD1	TRBV10-3	many	TRBJ2-4	TGTGCCATCAGGGGACAGGGGGCCCGTAACATTCAGTACTTC	CAIRGQGARNIQYF
TRBD1	TRBV28	-	TRBJ1-3	TGTGCCAGCAGTTTCATACGACAGGGGACTGGAAACACCATATATTTT	CASSFIRQGTGNTIYF
-	TRBV27	many	TRBJ2-7	TGTGCCAGCAGTGGGCTACCCGGGCCCGGGATGCACGAGCAGTACTTC	CASSGLPGPGMHEQYF
-	TRBV6-5	-	TRBJ2-5	TGTGCCAGCAGTTCCCCCTCCATTCCGGGACACAAACAAGAGACCCAGTACTTC	CASSSPSIPGHKQETQYF
TRBD1	TRBV20-1	many	TRBJ2-4	TGCAGTGCTAGAGGAGGGACAGGTCCCCTGGGAAACATTCAGTACTTC	CSARGGTGPLGNIQYF
TRBD1	TRBV7-8	-	TRBJ2-4	TGTGCCAGCAGCTTAGCGCCAACAGGGGATAAGGCCAAAAACATTAAGTACTTC	CASSLAPTGDKAKNIKYF
-	TRBV24-1	many	TRBJ1-5	TGTGCCACCAGTGATGGGGGGACGGGACAGCCCCAGCATTTT	CATSDGGTGQPQHF
-	TRBV7-2	many	TRBJ2-5	TGTGCCAGCAGCTTAGGTGGGGGCGGGGAAGAGACCCAGTACTTC	CASSLGGGGEETQYF
-	TRBV7-8	once	TRBJ1-6	TGTGCCAGCAGCTTGGGGCCTTATAATTCACCCCTCCACTTT	CASSLGPYNSPLHF
TRBD2	TRBV4-1	-	TRBJ2-3	TGCGCCAGCAGCCAAGAGCCATTCAGCGGGAGTGATACGCAGTATTTT	CASSQEPFSGSDTQYF
-	TRBV6-2/TRBV6-3	many	TRBJ1-5	TGTGCCAGCAGTACATATAGCAATCAGCCCCAGCATTTT	CASSTYSNQPQHF
TRBD2	TRBV7-9	-	TRBJ2-5	TGTGCCAGCAGCGCTCGTAGCGGGAAAGAGACCCAGTACTTC	CASSARSGKETQYF
-	TRBV24-1	many	TRBJ2-2	TGTGCCACCAGCGGACTAACTAACACCGGGGAGCTGTTTTTT	CATSGLTNTGELFF
-	TRBV11-2	-	TRBJ2-1	TGTGCCAGCAGCTCCTTATCCTCCTACAATGAGCAGTTCTTC	CASSSLSSYNEQFF
-	TRBV7-2	-	TRBJ2-7	TGTGCCAGCAGCCCCGGAGCGGGCCCCTACGAGCAGTACTTC	CASSPGAGPYEQYF
TRBD1	TRBV4-3	few	TRBJ1-2	TGCGCCAGCAGCCATCGTTACCCCGGACAGGCCCTCCCATTATTC	CASSHRYPGQALPLF
-	TRBV28	many	TRBJ2-7	TGTGCCAGCAGGGAGGGGACGGCGCGCGAGCAGTACTTC	CASREGTAREQYF
-	TRBV27	many	TRBJ1-1	TGTGCCAGCATCATTCGGGGGGACTTGAACACTGAAGCTTTCTTT	CASIIRGDLNTEAFF
-	TRBV4-1	few	TRBJ1-1	TGCGCCAGCAGCCAAGTCTTACAGGAGGCGAACACTGAAGCTTTCTTT	CASSQVLQEANTEAFF
TRBD1	TRBV20-1	-	TRBJ2-5	TGCAGTGCTAGTTGGGACAGGGTTACGGAGACCCAGTACTTC	CSASWDRVTETQYF
-	TRBV5-1	many	TRBJ2-7	TGCGCCAGCAGTGGTTCGGGAGAGGTCTACTTC	CASSGSGEVYF
TRBD2	TRBV4-1	-	TRBJ2-7	TGCGCCAGCAGCCCCCGCGTTAGCGGGAGCTACGAGCAGTACTTC	CASSPRVSGSYEQYF
TRBD1	TRBV30	-	TRBJ2-7	TGTGCCTGGAGTGTAGGGACAGGGTACTACGAGCAGTACTTC	CAWSVGTGYYEQYF
-	TRBV12-3/TRBV12-4	many	TRBJ1-5	TGTGCCAGCAGACCCACAGGGCCAAATCAGCCCCAGCATTTT	CASRPTGPNQPQHF
-	TRBV20-1	many	TRBJ1-1	TGCAGTGCTAGAGACCACCTGAGTGGCACTGAAGCTTTCTTT	CSARDHLSGTEAFF
-	TRBV28	many	TRBJ2-7	TGTGCCAGCAGTCACGGGACGGGGAGCTCCTACGAGCAGTACTTC	CASSHGTGSSYEQYF
-	TRBV5-1	once	TRBJ1-6	TGCGCCAGCAGCTTGGCAGGGTCCCCCTCACCCCTCCACTTT	CASSLAGSPSPLHF
-	TRBV2	many	TRBJ1-1	TGTGCCAGCAGTGAAATGGGCTCGGAAGCTTTCTTT	CASSEMGSEAFF